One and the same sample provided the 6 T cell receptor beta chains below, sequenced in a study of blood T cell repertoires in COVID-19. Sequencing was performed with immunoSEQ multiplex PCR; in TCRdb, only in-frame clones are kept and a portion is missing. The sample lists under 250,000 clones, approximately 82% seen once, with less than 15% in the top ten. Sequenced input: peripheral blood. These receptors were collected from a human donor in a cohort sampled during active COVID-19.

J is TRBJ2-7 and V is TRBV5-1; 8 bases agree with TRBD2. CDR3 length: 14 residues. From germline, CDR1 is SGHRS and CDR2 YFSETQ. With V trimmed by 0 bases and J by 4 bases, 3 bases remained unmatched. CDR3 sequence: CASSLDRGRYEQYF. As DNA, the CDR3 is TGCGCCAGCAGCTTGGATCGCGGGAGGTACGAGCAGTACTTC. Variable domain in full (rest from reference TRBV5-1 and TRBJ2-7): KAGVTQTPRYLIKTRGQQVTLSCSPISGHRSVSWYQQTPGQGLQFLFEYFSETQRNKGNFPGRFSGRQFSNSRSEMNVSTLELGDSALYLCASSLDRGRYEQYFGPGTRLTVT.

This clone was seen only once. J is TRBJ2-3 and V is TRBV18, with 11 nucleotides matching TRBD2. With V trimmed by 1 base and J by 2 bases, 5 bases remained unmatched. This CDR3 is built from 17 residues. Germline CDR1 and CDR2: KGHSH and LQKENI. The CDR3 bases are TGTGCCAGCTCACCACGGCTAGCGGGAGGAAACACAGATACGCAGTATTTT. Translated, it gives CASSPRLAGGNTDTQYF.

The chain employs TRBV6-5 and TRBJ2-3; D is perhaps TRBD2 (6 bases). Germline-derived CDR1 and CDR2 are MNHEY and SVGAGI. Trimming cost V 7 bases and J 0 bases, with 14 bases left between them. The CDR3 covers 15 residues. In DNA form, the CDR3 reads TGTGCCAGCAAAATTAGCGGCGGGAGCACAGATACGCAGTATTTT. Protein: CASKISGGSTDTQYF.

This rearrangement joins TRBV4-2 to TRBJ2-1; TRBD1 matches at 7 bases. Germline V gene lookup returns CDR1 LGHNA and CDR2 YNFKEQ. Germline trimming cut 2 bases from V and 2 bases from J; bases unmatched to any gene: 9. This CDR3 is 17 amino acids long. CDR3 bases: TGTGCCAGCAGCCAACCCTACAGGGGACAGACCTACAATGAGCAGTTCTTC. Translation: CASSQPYRGQTYNEQFF.

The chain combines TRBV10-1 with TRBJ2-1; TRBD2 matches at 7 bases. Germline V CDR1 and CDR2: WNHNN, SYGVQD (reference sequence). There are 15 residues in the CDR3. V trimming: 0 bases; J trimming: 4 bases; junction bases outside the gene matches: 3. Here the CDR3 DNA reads TGCGCCAGCAGTGAGTCTGGTAGCGGGTACAATGAGCAGTTCTTC. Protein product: CASSESGSGYNEQFF.

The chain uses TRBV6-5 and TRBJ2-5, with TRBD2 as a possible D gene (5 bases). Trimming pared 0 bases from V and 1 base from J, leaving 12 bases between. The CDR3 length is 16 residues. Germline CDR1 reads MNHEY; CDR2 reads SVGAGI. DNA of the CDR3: TGTGCCAGCAGTTACTCGCGTAGGGCGGGCCAAGAGACCCAGTACTTC. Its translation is CASSYSRRAGQETQYF.